This TCR beta chain was captured by sequencing in a study of metastatic and nonmetastatic thyroid tumors. Study background: Repertoires from malignant and benign thyroid patients were compared across blood and tumor or nodule tissue. Study findings and constraints: Benign nodules were reported to have significantly lower TCR beta diversity than malignant thyroid tumors, in blood and tumor.

In the original analysis: The study took CDR3 differences across clinicopathological groups and made a distant-metastasis classifier for papillary thyroid cancer from them. TCRdb re-called clones from the PCR reads using MiXCR. Here the V and J calls rest on TCRdb's processing, not on the authors' analysis. The data contain approximately 16,000 clones, 13% of them singletons. CDR1 is SNHLY, CDR2 FYNNEI, per germline. V lost 5 bases to trimming and J lost 4 bases, with 12 bases between them. The CDR3 is made up of 13 amino acids. This clone is judged medium-sized (0.01 to 0.1%). Its antigen remains unidentified. Thyroid surgery was performed in patients who had received no treatment beforehand.

The TCR sequence derives from a female donor with papillary thyroid cancer or a benign thyroid nodule (not recorded which). Some clones in this sample may be carry-over from other donors' samples. The chain combines TRBV2 with TRBJ2-7; D gene ambiguous. Material for sequencing was blood. For the CDR3, the DNA is TGTGCCAGCAGTCTGAGATGGGGTTACGAGCAGTACTTC. It is translated as CASSLRWGYEQYF.